This T cell receptor beta chain was captured by sequencing in a study of cytomegalovirus exposure and HLA in healthy donors. Study in general: The 110 or so validation repertoires used a platform that matched the one used for the roughly 700 first-cohort repertoires, as a later analysis reported.

General study points: The study designated about 160 TCR beta chains cytomegalovirus-associated.

Clones were read by immunoSEQ multiplex PCR, and TCRdb kept only the in-frame ones, dropping some. This table holds roughly 70,000 clones, 96% found once. About this clone: What it binds is not known.

This receptor was identified in a woman aged 18-35 years in good health and CMV-seropositive. The sequencing sample was made of PBMCs.

CDR3 nucleotides: TGCGCCAGCAGGGGGACAGGGGGCTACAATGAGCAGTTCTTC. Its translation is CASRGTGGYNEQFF. This rearrangement joins TRBV5-1 to TRBJ2-1, with 11 bases lining up with TRBD1. The CDR3 is made up of 14 amino acids. Germline lookup yields CDR1 SGHRS and CDR2 YFSETQ. Trimming at V came to 5 bases and at J to 3 bases, leaving 1 base not matched to a gene.